This TCR beta chain emerged from a study of T-cell reconstitution after alpha-beta-depleted transplantation in children. The CDR3 covers 15 residues. The germline CDR1 and CDR2 sequences are MNHNS and SASEGT. V was cut by 7 bases and J by 6 bases, with 21 bases left in between. This clonotype was seen a few times. Its specificity is unknown. Study-wide results and caveats: When one year had passed after transplant, most T-cell counts and diversity came from newly produced T cells. Elevated TCRbeta diversity at day 60 was traced, in some patients, to surviving recipient T cells and thymic progenitors.

Unique molecular identifiers were incorporated into the prepared TCRbeta library. TCRdb fed the PCR reads into MiXCR, producing one record per CDR3 protein. This table has 700,000 to 950,000 distinct CDR3 sequences, roughly 16% appearing once. V and J are TRBV6-1 and TRBJ1-1, with a tentative D call TRBD1 (5 bases). The origin of this receptor is a male patient between 5 and 17 years old who had a stem cell transplant for acute lymphoblastic leukemia, so the T cells may come from the graft donor. This material consisted of PBMCs, mostly from graft donor cells, taken 360 days after TCRalphabeta/CD19-depleted stem cell transplant. Here the CDR3 reads CASTRTWRGHAEAFF. Here the CDR3 DNA reads TGTGCCAGCACCCGGACGTGGAGGGGTCACGCTGAAGCTTTCTTT.